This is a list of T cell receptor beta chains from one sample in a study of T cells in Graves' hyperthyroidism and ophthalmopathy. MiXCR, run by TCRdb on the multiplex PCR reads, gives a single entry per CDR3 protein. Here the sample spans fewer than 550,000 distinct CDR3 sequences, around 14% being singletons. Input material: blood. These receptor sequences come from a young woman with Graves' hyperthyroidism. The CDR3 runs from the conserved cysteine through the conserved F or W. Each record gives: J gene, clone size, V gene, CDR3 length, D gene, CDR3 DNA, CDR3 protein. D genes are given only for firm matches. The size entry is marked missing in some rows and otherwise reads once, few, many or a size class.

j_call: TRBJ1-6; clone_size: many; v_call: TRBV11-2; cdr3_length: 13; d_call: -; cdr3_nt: TGTGCCAGCAGCTTAAGGTTGGATTCACCCCTCCACTTT; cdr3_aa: CASSLRLDSPLHF
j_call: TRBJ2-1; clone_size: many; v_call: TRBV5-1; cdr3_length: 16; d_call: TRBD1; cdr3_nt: TGCGCCAGCAGCCCCACGGCGGGACAGGGCAACAATGAGCAGTTCTTC; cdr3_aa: CASSPTAGQGNNEQFF
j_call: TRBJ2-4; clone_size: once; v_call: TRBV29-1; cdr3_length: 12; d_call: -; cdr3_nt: TGCAGCGTTGGCGACATCAAAAACATTCAGTACTTC; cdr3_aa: CSVGDIKNIQYF
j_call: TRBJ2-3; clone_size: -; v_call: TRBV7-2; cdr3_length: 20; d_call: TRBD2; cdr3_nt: TGTGCCAGCAGCTTAGCGGGGCGGTTCGGGGGGATACTCGGCACAGATACGCAGTATTTT; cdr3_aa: CASSLAGRFGGILGTDTQYF
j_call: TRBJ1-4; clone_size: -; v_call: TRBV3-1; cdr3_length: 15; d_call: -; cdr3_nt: TGTGCCAGCAGCCAAGGGAAAAGGGCTAATGAAAAACTGTTTTTT; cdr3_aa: CASSQGKRANEKLFF
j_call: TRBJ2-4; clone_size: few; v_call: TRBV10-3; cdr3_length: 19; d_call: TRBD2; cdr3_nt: TGTGCCATCAGTGAGTCGGAGACTAGCGGGAGAACAGCCAAAAACATTCAGTACTTC; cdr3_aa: CAISESETSGRTAKNIQYF
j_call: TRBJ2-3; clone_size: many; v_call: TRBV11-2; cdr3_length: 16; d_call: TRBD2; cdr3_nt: TGTGCCAGCAGCCTGCGCCTCGCGGGGGGCACAGATACGCAGTATTTT; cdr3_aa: CASSLRLAGGTDTQYF
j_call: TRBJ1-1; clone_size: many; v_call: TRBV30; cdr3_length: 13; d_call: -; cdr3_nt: TGTGCCTGGACAGGGGAAGGGGCCACTGAAGCTTTCTTT; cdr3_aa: CAWTGEGATEAFF
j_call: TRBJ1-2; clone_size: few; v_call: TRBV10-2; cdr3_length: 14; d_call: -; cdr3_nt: TGCGCCAGCAGTGAGGGCGGATACAACTATGGCTACACCTTC; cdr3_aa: CASSEGGYNYGYTF
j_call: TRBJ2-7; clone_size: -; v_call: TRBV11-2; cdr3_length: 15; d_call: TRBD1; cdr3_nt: TGTGCCAGCAGCTTCGGCCGGGACAGGGATTACGAGCAGTACTTC; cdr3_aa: CASSFGRDRDYEQYF
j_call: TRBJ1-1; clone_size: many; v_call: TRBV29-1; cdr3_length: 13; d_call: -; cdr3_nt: TGCAGCGTTGCCGAGGGCACGGGAACTGAAGCTTTCTTT; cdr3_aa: CSVAEGTGTEAFF
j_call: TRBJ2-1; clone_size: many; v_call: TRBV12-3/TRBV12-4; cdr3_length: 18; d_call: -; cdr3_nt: TGTGCCAGCCGTAATACGGCTAGCGTTGCGGACACCTACAATGAGCAGTTCTTC; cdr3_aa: CASRNTASVADTYNEQFF
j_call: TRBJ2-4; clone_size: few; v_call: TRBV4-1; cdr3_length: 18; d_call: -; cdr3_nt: TGCGCCAGCAGCCAAGATACCGGGGCAGGGGAGGCCAAAAACATTCAGTACTTC; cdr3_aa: CASSQDTGAGEAKNIQYF
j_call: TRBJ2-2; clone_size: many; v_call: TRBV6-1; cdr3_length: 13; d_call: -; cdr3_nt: TGTGCCAGCAGTCCAGGGGCGGCCGGGGAGCTGTTTTTT; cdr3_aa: CASSPGAAGELFF
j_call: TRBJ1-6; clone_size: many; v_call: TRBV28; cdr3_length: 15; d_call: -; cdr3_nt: TGTGCCTCCCGACCACACCGCTCCTATAATTCACCCCTCCACTTT; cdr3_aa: CASRPHRSYNSPLHF
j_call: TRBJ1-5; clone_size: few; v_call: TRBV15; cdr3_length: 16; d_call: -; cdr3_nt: TGTGCCACCAGCAGACCAGGGAAAGGTAGCAATCAGCCCCAGCATTTT; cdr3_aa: CATSRPGKGSNQPQHF
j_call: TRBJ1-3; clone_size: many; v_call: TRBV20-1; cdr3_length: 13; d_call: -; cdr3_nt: TGCAGTGCCATCTTCGGCTCTGGAAACACCATATATTTT; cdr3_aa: CSAIFGSGNTIYF
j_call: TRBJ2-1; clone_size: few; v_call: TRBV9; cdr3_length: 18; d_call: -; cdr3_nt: TGTGCCAGCAGCGTGTATAAGGGGGGGACAAGCTCCTACAATGAGCAGTTCTTC; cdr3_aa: CASSVYKGGTSSYNEQFF
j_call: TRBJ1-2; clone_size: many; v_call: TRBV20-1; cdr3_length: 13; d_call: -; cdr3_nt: TGCAGTGCTAGAGAAGCCTCTCGATATGGCTACACCTTC; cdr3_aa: CSAREASRYGYTF
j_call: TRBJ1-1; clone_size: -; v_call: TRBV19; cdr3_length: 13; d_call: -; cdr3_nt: TGTGCCAGTAGTATAGGTCGAGGAAGAGAAGCTTTCTTT; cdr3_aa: CASSIGRGREAFF
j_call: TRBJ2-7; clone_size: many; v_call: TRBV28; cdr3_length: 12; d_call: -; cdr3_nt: TGTGCCAGCAGCCCGGGACGGCACGAGCAGTACTTC; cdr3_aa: CASSPGRHEQYF
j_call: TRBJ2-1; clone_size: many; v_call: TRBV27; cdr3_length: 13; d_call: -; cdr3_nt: TGTGCCAGCAGTGTCAGGGGGGGCGATGAGCAGTTCTTC; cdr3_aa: CASSVRGGDEQFF
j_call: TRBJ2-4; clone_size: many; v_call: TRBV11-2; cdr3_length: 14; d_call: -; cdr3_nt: TGTGCCAGCAGCTTAGGGGGGGGCCAAAACATTCAGTACTTC; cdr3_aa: CASSLGGGQNIQYF
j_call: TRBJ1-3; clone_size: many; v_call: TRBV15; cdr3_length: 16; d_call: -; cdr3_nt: TGTGCCACCAGCAGAGCCCGGACAGTTTCTGGAAACACCATATATTTT; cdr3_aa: CATSRARTVSGNTIYF
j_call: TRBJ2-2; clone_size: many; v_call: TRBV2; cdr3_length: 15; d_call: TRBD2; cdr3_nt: TGTGCCAGCAGCGGGACTAGCGGATACACCGGGGAGCTGTTTTTT; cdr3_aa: CASSGTSGYTGELFF
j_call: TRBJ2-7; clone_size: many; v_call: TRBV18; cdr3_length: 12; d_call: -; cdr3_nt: TGTGCCAGCTCACCGTCGGGGTTCGAGCAGTACTTC; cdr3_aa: CASSPSGFEQYF
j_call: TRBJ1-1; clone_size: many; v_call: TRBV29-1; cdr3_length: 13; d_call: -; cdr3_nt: TGCAGCGTTGAGAGGGGGATGAACACTGAAGCTTTCTTT; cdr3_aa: CSVERGMNTEAFF
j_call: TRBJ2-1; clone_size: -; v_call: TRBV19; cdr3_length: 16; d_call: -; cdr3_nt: TGTGCCAGTAGTATAGCGGGGCGGGGGCCCTACAATGAGCAGTTCTTC; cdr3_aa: CASSIAGRGPYNEQFF
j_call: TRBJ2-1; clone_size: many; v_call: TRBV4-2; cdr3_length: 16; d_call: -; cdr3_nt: TGTGCCAGCAGCCAAGCACAAGACTGGCGTAGGAATGAGCAGTTCTTC; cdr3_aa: CASSQAQDWRRNEQFF
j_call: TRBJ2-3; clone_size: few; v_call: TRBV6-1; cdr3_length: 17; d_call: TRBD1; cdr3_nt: TGTGCCAGCAGTTTAGGACAGGGGAGGTGGGGAACAGATACGCAGTATTTT; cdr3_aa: CASSLGQGRWGTDTQYF
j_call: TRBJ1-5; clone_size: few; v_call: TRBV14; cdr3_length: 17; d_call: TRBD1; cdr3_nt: TGTGCCAGCAGCCAGCAAGGGGGCGGGTATAGCAATCAGCCCCAGCATTTT; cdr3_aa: CASSQQGGGYSNQPQHF
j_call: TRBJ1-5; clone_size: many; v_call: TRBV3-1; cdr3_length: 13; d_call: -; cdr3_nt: TGTGCCAGCAGCCAGGCCCGCGGGCAGCCCCAGCATTTT; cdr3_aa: CASSQARGQPQHF
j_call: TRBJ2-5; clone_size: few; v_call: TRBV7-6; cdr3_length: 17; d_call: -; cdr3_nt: TGTGCCAGCAGCTTGCCGGACTGGTACAAATCCCAAGAGACCCAGTACTTC; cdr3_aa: CASSLPDWYKSQETQYF
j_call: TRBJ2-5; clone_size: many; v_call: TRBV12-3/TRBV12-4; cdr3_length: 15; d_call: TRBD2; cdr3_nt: TGTGCCAGCAGCCAGACTAGCCATGCCCAAGAGACCCAGTACTTC; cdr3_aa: CASSQTSHAQETQYF
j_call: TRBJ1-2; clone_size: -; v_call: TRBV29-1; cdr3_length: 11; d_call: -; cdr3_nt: TGCAGCGTTGAATTAGGGTTTGGCTACACCTTC; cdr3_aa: CSVELGFGYTF
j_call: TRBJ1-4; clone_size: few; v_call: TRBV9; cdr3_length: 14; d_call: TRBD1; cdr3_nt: TGTGCCAGCAGTAGACAGGGCGAGGGTGAAAAACTGTTTTTT; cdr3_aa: CASSRQGEGEKLFF
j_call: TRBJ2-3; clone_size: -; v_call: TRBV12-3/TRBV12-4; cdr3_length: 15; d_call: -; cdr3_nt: TGTGCCAGCAGTCAAACGGGGGGCCCTGCAGATACGCAGTATTTT; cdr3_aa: CASSQTGGPADTQYF
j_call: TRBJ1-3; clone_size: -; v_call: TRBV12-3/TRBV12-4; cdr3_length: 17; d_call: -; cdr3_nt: TGTGCCAGCACCGACCCCATACACCAGGGGTCTGGAAACACCATATATTTT; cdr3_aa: CASTDPIHQGSGNTIYF
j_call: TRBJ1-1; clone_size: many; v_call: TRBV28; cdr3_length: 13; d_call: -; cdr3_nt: TGTGCCAGCACCGAGAGCCCGAACACTGAAGCTTTCTTT; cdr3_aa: CASTESPNTEAFF
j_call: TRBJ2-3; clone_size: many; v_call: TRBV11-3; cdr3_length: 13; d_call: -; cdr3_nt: TGTGCCAGCAGCCCGGAGGGGTCAGATACGCAGTATTTT; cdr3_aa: CASSPEGSDTQYF
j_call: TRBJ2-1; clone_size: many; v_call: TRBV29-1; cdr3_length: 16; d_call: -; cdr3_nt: TGCAGCGTTGAATCGGTGGGGCGGATCTCCTACAATGAGCAGTTCTTC; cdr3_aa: CSVESVGRISYNEQFF
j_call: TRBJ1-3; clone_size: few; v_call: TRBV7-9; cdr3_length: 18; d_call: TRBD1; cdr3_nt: TGTGCCAGCAGCTTAATATTTGGACAGGGGACTTCTGGAAACACCATATATTTT; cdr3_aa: CASSLIFGQGTSGNTIYF
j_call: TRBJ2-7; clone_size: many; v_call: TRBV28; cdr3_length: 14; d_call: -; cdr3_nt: TGTGCCAGCACCAGGTCCAGGGGAGAGCACGAGCAGTACTTC; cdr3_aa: CASTRSRGEHEQYF
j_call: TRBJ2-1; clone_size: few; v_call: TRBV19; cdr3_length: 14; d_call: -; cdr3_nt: TGTGCCAGTAGTGGACGGGGATCCTACAATGAGCAGTTCTTC; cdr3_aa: CASSGRGSYNEQFF
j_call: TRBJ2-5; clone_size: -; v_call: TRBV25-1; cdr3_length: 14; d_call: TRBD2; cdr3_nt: TGTGCCAGCAGTGAAAATCGGGGGGTAGAGACCCAGTACTTC; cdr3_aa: CASSENRGVETQYF
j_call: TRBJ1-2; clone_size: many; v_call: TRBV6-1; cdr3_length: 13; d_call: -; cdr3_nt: TGTGCCAGCAGTGCGAGGGGGGAGGTTTCCTACACCTTC; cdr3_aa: CASSARGEVSYTF
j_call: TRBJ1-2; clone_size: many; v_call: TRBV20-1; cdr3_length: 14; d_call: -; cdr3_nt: TGCAGTGCTTCGCGGACAGTCCCTAACTATGGCTACACCTTC; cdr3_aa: CSASRTVPNYGYTF
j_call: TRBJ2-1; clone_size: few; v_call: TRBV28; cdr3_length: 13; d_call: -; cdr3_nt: TGTGCCAGCCGGCGGGGGCCCGACAATGAGCAGTTCTTC; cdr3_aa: CASRRGPDNEQFF
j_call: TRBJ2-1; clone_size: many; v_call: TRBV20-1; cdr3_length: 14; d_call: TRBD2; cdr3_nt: TGCAGTGCGGCCGCGGGGGGGCCTGCCAATGAGCAGTTCTTC; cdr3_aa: CSAAAGGPANEQFF
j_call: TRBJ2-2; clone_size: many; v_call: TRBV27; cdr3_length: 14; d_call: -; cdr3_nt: TGTGCCAGCAGTTTATCTGCGCTAACCGGGGAGCTGTTTTTT; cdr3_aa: CASSLSALTGELFF
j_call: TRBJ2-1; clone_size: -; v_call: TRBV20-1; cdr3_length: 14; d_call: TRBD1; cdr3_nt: TGCAGTGCTAGACCCGGGACAGGGACATATGAGCAGTTCTTC; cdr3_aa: CSARPGTGTYEQFF
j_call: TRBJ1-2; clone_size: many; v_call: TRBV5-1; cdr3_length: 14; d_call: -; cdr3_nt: TGCGCCAGCAGCTTCAACGCGGACACAGATGGCTACACCTTC; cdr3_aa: CASSFNADTDGYTF
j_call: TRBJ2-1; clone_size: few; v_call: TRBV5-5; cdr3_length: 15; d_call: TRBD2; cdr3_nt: TGTGCCAGCAGCTTGATTATTAGCGGGGGGAATGAGCAGTTCTTC; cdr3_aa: CASSLIISGGNEQFF
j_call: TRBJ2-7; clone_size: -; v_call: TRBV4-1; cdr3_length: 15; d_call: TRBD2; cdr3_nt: TGCGCCAGCAGCCAAGCACTAGCGGTCTCCTACGAGCAGTACTTC; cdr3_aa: CASSQALAVSYEQYF
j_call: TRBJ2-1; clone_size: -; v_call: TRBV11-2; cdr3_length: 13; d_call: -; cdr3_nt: TGTGCCAGCAGCTTAGTTGGCTTCAATGAGCAGTTCTTC; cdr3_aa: CASSLVGFNEQFF
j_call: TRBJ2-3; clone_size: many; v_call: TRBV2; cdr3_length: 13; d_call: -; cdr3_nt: TGTGCCAGCAGAGCCCCTAGCACAGATACGCAGTATTTT; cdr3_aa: CASRAPSTDTQYF
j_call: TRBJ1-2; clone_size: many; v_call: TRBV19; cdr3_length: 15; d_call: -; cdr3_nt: TGTGCCAGTAGTTTGGTTAGAGGCGGGGGAGATGGCTACACCTTC; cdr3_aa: CASSLVRGGGDGYTF
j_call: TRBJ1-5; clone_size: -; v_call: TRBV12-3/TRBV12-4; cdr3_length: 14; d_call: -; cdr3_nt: TGTGCCAGCAGTTTAAGAGGGTTCAATCAGCCCCAGCATTTT; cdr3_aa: CASSLRGFNQPQHF
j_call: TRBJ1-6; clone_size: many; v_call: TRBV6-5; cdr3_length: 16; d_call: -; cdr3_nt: TGTGCCAGCAGTTACTCACCACAATCCTATAATTCACCCCTCCACTTT; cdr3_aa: CASSYSPQSYNSPLHF
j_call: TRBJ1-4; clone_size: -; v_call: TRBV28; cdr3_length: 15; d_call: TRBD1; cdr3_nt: TGTGCCAGCAGTTTCCTCCGGGACAGGGTCGAAAAACTGTTTTTT; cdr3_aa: CASSFLRDRVEKLFF